This entry concerns a single T cell receptor (beta chain). This clonotype appeared many times. Its antigen remains undetermined. No base quality values were provided; no much bigger clone lies one nucleotide off. Taken with the paper, the label for time point translates to: newly diagnosed GD, antithyroid drugs for less than 3 months. For both TCR sequencing and RNA sequencing, RNA was extracted from PBMCs using TRIzol. Graves' disease was diagnosed according to American Thyroid Association guidelines. Patients were recruited from an endocrinology department in Xi'an, China. From each patient, approximately 9 milliliters of peripheral blood was collected into an EDTA anticoagulant tube. Ficoll Paque Plus density gradient separation was used to isolate PBMCs, and no further T cell sorting was done. An Agilent 2100 Bioanalyzer and agarose gel were used to check RNA quality, while a NanoDrop 2000 measured RNA concentration.

Library construction relied on multiplex PCR. Instrument used: Illumina HiSeq 4000. TCR beta libraries were built with iRepertoire HTBI primers and Arm-PCR amplification of CDR3 regions. PCR products were gel purified before sequencing. On the authors' methods: Gene usage analysis of CDR3 amino acid clonotypes used the approximately 62 TRBV and more than 13 TRBJ segments found across samples. COPE and FqMerger were used to merge filtered high-quality paired reads into contigs. Contigs were aligned with BLAST to IMGT TRBV, TRBD and TRBJ reference genes, and CDR3 was defined per IMGT. Any clonotype with a frequency above 0.1% was counted as a highly expanded clone. Repertoire diversity was measured by Shannon entropy, and V-J evenness by the Gini coefficient. A clonotype was considered public if more than one individual shared it. TCRdb reran the public reads through fastp at Q25 and MiXCR, keeping productive beta chains. Rows with a matching CDR3 protein are joined into one entry that keeps the most common DNA and genes. The V and J calls reflect TCRdb's pipeline rather than the authors' work. This sample is represented by 400,000 to 500,000 distinct CDR3 sequences; less than 20% of them were singletons. The top ten constitute 23% of the sample.

Based on the germline V gene, the CDR1 and CDR2 sequences are SGHAT and FQNNGV. Spanning cysteine to phenylalanine, the CDR3 consists of 16 amino acids. Of the read, only the CDR3 DNA is kept; its 48 bases are in frame from base 1. V and J are trimmed by 5 bases and 1 base, and the gene matches miss 5 bases of the junction. This sample is part of a study of regulatory T cells in long-lasting Graves disease (dated by TCRdb to the early 2020s). General notes on the study: Newly diagnosed Graves' disease patients had taken antithyroid drugs for less than 3 months. This study used TCR sequencing and RNA sequencing of peripheral blood to compare persistent Graves' disease patients against newly diagnosed Graves' disease patients. The study was conducted in China and was registered as a clinical trial. A total of some 35 samples underwent TCR sequencing, from 13 patients with persistent Graves' disease and roughly 20 patients with newly diagnosed Graves' disease. What the research found in general, with its limitations: The authors acknowledged the small sample size as a limitation that may reduce accuracy. Persistent patients shared more public clonotypes among themselves (around 2,700) than newly diagnosed patients did (approximately 870). Compared with newly diagnosed patients, patients with persistent Graves' disease had lower TCR Shannon entropy and fewer highly expanded clones, which suggests clonal expansion. Persistent disease showed preferential use of TRBV28, TRBJ1-2 and TRBJ2-5, whereas newly diagnosed disease favored TRBV20-1 and TRBJ2-1. The study examined only peripheral blood because the primary lesion, thyroid tissue, could not be accessed. Sequencing and analysis were limited to the TCR beta chain.

The same sample was also used in a study of T cells in Graves' hyperthyroidism and ophthalmopathy. The second study's authors report: Stable Graves' hyperthyroidism was defined as the absence of progression to ophthalmopathy over 18 months of follow-up. Hyperthyroidism patients were aged 18 to 65 years and newly diagnosed, with disease duration of less than 2 months. Any patient with an uncontrolled infection, another autoimmune disease, pregnancy or lactation was excluded. Diagnoses relied on clinical symptoms, serum thyroxine and TRAb, thyroid ultrasound and orbital computed tomography. For the first round of RT-PCR on the TCR CDR3, the HTBI primer set was used together with the Qiagen OneStep RT-PCR kit. Most expanded thyroid clonotypes (frequency above 0.001) were also found in blood, which suggests that blood repertoires may mirror thyroid immune responses. Ophthalmopathy was separated from stable hyperthyroidism by a 13 V-J signature model, with around 90% sensitivity and around 81% specificity obtained in cross-validation and 80%/75% obtained in testing. During validation, the model predicted progression to ophthalmopathy a median of around 6 months ahead of onset, with 60% to 71% sensitivity and around 73% specificity. To identify distinguishing TCR V-J signatures, a discovery cohort of some 99 patients was used, comprising some 45 with Graves' ophthalmopathy and 57 with stable Graves' hyperthyroidism. Whether ophthalmopathy could be predicted prospectively was tested in an independent validation cohort made up of about 20 hyperthyroidism patients plus 17 patients who later progressed to ophthalmopathy. The roughly 100 discovery patients were randomly divided into training and test sets at a 7:3 ratio. Thyroid tissue and blood T-cell repertoires from about six Graves' hyperthyroidism patients were also compared in the study. Following sampling, methimazole starting at 30 mg daily was given to hyperthyroidism patients, and high-dose intravenous methylprednisolone was given to ophthalmopathy patients. The libraries were constructed in a second round of multiplex PCR and then size-selected and purified. Libraries were sequenced paired-end with 100 bp reads on an Illumina HiSeq2000. SOAPnuke was used to process the raw data, throwing out any read that contained adapters or uncalled bases, had a mean Phred below 15, or lacked an exact constant-primer or identifier match. High-quality paired reads were merged using COPE v1.2.5, and each unique nucleotide sequence was defined as a clonotype. MiTCR v1.1 was used to align the clonotypes against IMGT TRBV, TRBD and TRBJ reference segments. The analysis included only V-J combinations with a frequency above 0.0001, which together covered 99% to 99.2% of the repertoires. The TCS score was defined as F50 (clonal expansion) divided by E x V (chaos), with BLOSUM62-based TCRdist calculated between CDR3 peptides within each V-J. Welch's t-statistics and random forest reduced roughly 540 V-J features to under 15, which were used in a naive Bayes classifier (R e1071). Sample size was not statistically predetermined, and investigators were not blinded to group allocation. According to the paper, TCR Vbeta CDR3 sequencing was carried out on more than 120 peripheral blood samples, which came from more than 40 ophthalmopathy, fewer than 80 hyperthyroidism and 17 progressor patients.

The source was peripheral blood mononuclear cells (PBMCs), collected at new diagnosis, from a patient treated with antithyroid drugs. The clonotype originates from a woman between 18 and 30 years old with Graves disease. Donor details come from another sample of the same person, matched by shared clones. The sequence joins TRBV11-2 to TRBJ2-1, with 10 central nucleotides matching TRBD2. The DNA reads as follows: TGTGCCAGCAGCCGGATGACTAGCGGGTCCTACAATGAGCAGTTCTTC. Translated, it gives CASSRMTSGSYNEQFF.